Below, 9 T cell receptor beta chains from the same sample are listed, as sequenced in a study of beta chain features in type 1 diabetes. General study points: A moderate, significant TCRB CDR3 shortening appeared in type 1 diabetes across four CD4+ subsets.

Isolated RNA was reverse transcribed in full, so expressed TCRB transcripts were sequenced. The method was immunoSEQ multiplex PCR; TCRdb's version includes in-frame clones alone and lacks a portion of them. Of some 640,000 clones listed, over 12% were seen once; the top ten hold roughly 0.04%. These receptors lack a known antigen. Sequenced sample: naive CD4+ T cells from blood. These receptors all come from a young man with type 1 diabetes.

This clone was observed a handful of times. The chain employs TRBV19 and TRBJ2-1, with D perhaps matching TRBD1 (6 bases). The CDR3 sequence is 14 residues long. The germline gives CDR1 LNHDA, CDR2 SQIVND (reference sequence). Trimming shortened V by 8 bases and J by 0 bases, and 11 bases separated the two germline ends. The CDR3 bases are TGTGCCAGTGGGCTGACAGGCTCCTACAATGAGCAGTTCTTC. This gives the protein CASGLTGSYNEQFF.

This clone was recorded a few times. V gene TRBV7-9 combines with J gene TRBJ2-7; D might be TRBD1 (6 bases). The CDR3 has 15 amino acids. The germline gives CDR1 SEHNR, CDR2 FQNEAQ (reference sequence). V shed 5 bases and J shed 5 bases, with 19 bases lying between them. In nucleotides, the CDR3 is TGTGCCAGCAGCCCCTCGGGACACAAGGCGGACGAGCAGTACTTC. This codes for CASSPSGHKADEQYF.

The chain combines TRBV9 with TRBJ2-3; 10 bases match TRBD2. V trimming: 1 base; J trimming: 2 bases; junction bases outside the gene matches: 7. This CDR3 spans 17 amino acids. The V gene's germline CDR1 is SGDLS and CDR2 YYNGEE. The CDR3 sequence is CASSVYPAGGLTDTQYF. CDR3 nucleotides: TGTGCCAGCAGCGTATACCCAGCGGGAGGGCTCACAGATACGCAGTATTTT. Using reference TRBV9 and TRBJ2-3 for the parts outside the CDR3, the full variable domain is DSGVTQTPKHLITATGQRVTLRCSPRSGDLSVYWYQQSLDQGLQFLIQYYNGEERAKGNILERFSAQQFPDLHSELNLSSLELGDSALYFCASSVYPAGGLTDTQYFGPGTRLTVL.

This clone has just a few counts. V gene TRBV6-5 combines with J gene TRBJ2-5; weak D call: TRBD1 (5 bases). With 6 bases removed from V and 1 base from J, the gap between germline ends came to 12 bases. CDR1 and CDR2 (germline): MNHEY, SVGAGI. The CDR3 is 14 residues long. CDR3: CASSFSGAQETQYF. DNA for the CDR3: TGTGCCAGCAGCTTTTCTGGGGCCCAAGAGACCCAGTACTTC.

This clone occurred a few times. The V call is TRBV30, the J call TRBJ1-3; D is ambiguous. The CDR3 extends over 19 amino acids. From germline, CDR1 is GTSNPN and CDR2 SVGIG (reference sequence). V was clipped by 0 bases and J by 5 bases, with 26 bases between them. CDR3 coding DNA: TGTGCCTGGAGTGTAGGATTATGGGGAGTTGACATTCGTAGAAACACCATATATTTT. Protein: CAWSVGLWGVDIRRNTIYF.

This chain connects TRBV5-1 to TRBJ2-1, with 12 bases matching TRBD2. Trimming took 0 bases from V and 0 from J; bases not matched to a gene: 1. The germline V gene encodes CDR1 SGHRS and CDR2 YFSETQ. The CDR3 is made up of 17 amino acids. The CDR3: CASSLALAGGSYNEQFF. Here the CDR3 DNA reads TGCGCCAGCAGCTTGGCACTAGCGGGAGGCTCCTACAATGAGCAGTTCTTC. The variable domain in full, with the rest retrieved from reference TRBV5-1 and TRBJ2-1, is KAGVTQTPRYLIKTRGQQVTLSCSPISGHRSVSWYQQTPGQGLQFLFEYFSETQRNKGNFPGRFSGRQFSNSRSEMNVSTLELGDSALYLCASSLALAGGSYNEQFFGPGTRLTVL.

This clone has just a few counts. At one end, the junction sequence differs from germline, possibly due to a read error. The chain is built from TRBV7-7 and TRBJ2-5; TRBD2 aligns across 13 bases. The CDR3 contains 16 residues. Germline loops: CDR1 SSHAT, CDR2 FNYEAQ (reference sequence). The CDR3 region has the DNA TGTGCTAGCAGCCCAGGACTAGCGGGAGCGCAAGAGACCCAGTACTTC. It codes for CASSPGLAGAQETQYF.

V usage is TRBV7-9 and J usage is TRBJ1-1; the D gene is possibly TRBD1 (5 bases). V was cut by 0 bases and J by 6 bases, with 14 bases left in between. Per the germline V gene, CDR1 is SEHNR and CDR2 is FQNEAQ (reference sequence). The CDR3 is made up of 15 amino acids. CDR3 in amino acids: CASSLANGRVAEAFF. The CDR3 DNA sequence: TGTGCCAGCAGCTTAGCGAATGGCAGGGTCGCTGAAGCTTTCTTT.

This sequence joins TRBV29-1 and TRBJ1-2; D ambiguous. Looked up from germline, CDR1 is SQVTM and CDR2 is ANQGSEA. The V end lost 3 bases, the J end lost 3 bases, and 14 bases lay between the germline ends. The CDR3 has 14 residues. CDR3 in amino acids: CSVERSPGHYGYTF. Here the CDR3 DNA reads TGCAGCGTTGAGAGATCTCCCGGGCACTATGGCTACACCTTC. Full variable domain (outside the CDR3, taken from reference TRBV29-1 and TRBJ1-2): SAVISQKPSRDICQRGTSLTIQCQVDSQVTMMFWYRQQPGQSLTLIATANQGSEATYESGFVIDKFPISRPNLTFSTLTVSNMSPEDSSIYLCSVERSPGHYGYTFGSGTRLTVV.